These T cell receptor beta chains were read from a single sample in a study of immune cell composition in non-small cell lung cancer. The repertoire was sequenced with immunoSEQ multiplex PCR; TCRdb's copy has only in-frame clones and lacks some. The sample holds fewer than 3,500 clones, under 80% seen once. The sequenced sample consisted of non-adjacent lung tissue. The source is a human donor with non-small cell lung cancer. The CDR3 runs from the conserved cysteine through the conserved F or W. Fields, in order: J gene, V gene, D gene, CDR3 protein. The D gene is left open where the match is weak.

j_call: TRBJ1-2; v_call: TRBV30; d_call: TRBD1; cdr3_aa: CAWRAGQNYGYTF
j_call: TRBJ2-1; v_call: TRBV5-6; d_call: .; cdr3_aa: CASTLDLTGNEQFF
j_call: TRBJ1-2; v_call: TRBV11-3; d_call: .; cdr3_aa: CASSPQQGDPLGYTF
j_call: TRBJ2-1; v_call: TRBV10-3; d_call: TRBD2; cdr3_aa: CATARLWERGEVDNEQFF
j_call: TRBJ2-5; v_call: TRBV6-1; d_call: TRBD1; cdr3_aa: CASTWTGIETQYF
j_call: TRBJ1-2; v_call: TRBV9; d_call: .; cdr3_aa: CASSGTTGSYGYTF
j_call: TRBJ1-3; v_call: TRBV12-2; d_call: .; cdr3_aa: CASRFFFPRQGLSGNTIYF
j_call: TRBJ1-3; v_call: TRBV29-1; d_call: .; cdr3_aa: CSAQISSGNTIYF
j_call: TRBJ2-7; v_call: TRBV10-1; d_call: TRBD1; cdr3_aa: CASSDEGASYEQYF
j_call: TRBJ2-5; v_call: TRBV5-1; d_call: TRBD2; cdr3_aa: CASSRESLAVESQYF
j_call: TRBJ1-4; v_call: TRBV19; d_call: TRBD1; cdr3_aa: CASQDRATATNEKLFF
j_call: TRBJ2-7; v_call: TRBV6-5; d_call: .; cdr3_aa: CASSYVRTPNYEQYF
j_call: TRBJ2-5; v_call: TRBV5-1; d_call: TRBD1; cdr3_aa: CASSLTLPGQGVGETQYF
j_call: TRBJ2-1; v_call: TRBV30; d_call: TRBD2; cdr3_aa: CAWSASGRAGNEQFF
j_call: TRBJ2-7; v_call: TRBV6-6; d_call: TRBD2; cdr3_aa: CASRLSGGSYEQYF
j_call: TRBJ1-1; v_call: TRBV28; d_call: .; cdr3_aa: CASREGVTEAFF
j_call: TRBJ2-2; v_call: TRBV6-4; d_call: .; cdr3_aa: CASSDSSDTGELFF
j_call: TRBJ2-3; v_call: TRBV5-5; d_call: TRBD1; cdr3_aa: CASSPRPDRVSTDTQYF
j_call: TRBJ2-1; v_call: TRBV28; d_call: TRBD1; cdr3_aa: CASSSGQGFYNEQFF
j_call: TRBJ2-3; v_call: TRBV5-1; d_call: TRBD2; cdr3_aa: CASSPASGGAADTQYF
j_call: TRBJ1-5; v_call: TRBV4-2; d_call: TRBD1; cdr3_aa: CASSRSGTGINQPQHF
j_call: TRBJ2-5; v_call: TRBV7-6; d_call: .; cdr3_aa: CASSQIQETQYF
j_call: TRBJ2-7; v_call: TRBV7-2; d_call: TRBD2; cdr3_aa: CASSPREAGIYEQYF
j_call: TRBJ1-1; v_call: TRBV6-6; d_call: .; cdr3_aa: CASYPGSVSTEAFF
j_call: TRBJ2-2; v_call: TRBV7-3; d_call: TRBD2; cdr3_aa: CASSWRGGPVGELFF
j_call: TRBJ2-3; v_call: TRBV2; d_call: .; cdr3_aa: CASSEEGGGGTDTQYF
j_call: TRBJ2-1; v_call: TRBV28; d_call: .; cdr3_aa: CASSLVGGEQFF
j_call: TRBJ2-2; v_call: TRBV28; d_call: .; cdr3_aa: CASRSDAPTGELFF
j_call: TRBJ2-7; v_call: TRBV5-5; d_call: TRBD1; cdr3_aa: CASRTGTGHYEQYF
j_call: TRBJ2-7; v_call: TRBV5-8; d_call: .; cdr3_aa: CASTWGVYEQYF
j_call: TRBJ2-5; v_call: TRBV10-1; d_call: .; cdr3_aa: CATSRSGDETQYF
j_call: TRBJ2-1; v_call: TRBV2; d_call: TRBD1; cdr3_aa: CASRGTGGLNEQFF
j_call: TRBJ2-2; v_call: TRBV7-3; d_call: .; cdr3_aa: CASSQLGTGELFF
j_call: TRBJ2-5; v_call: TRBV27; d_call: .; cdr3_aa: CASSSHTQETQYF
j_call: TRBJ1-6; v_call: TRBV6-6; d_call: TRBD1; cdr3_aa: CASSYTGGYNSPLHF
j_call: TRBJ1-3; v_call: TRBV4-1; d_call: TRBD1; cdr3_aa: CASSHGQGTGNTIYF
j_call: TRBJ2-1; v_call: TRBV6-1; d_call: TRBD2; cdr3_aa: CASKTGLASGEQFF
j_call: TRBJ1-5; v_call: TRBV19; d_call: .; cdr3_aa: CASSFVGEQPQHF
j_call: TRBJ2-6; v_call: TRBV30; d_call: .; cdr3_aa: CAWRRAAGWANVLTF
j_call: TRBJ2-5; v_call: TRBV19; d_call: .; cdr3_aa: CASASRQETQYF
j_call: TRBJ1-4; v_call: TRBV5-1; d_call: .; cdr3_aa: CASSFRGRNEKLFF
j_call: TRBJ1-1; v_call: TRBV7-9; d_call: .; cdr3_aa: CASSLSRGEEAFF
j_call: TRBJ2-2; v_call: TRBV5-6; d_call: .; cdr3_aa: CASSLRESTGELFF
j_call: TRBJ2-7; v_call: TRBV27; d_call: TRBD2; cdr3_aa: CASSFLLAGKYEQYF
j_call: TRBJ1-4; v_call: TRBV7-9; d_call: TRBD1; cdr3_aa: CASRPGQLTTNEKLFF
j_call: TRBJ1-2; v_call: TRBV7-2; d_call: .; cdr3_aa: CASSFGDFYGYTF
j_call: TRBJ2-1; v_call: TRBV6-5; d_call: TRBD2; cdr3_aa: CASSPFRLAGGPGFF
j_call: TRBJ1-1; v_call: TRBV6-6; d_call: TRBD1; cdr3_aa: CASSFPGQGGTEAFF
j_call: TRBJ2-1; v_call: TRBV18; d_call: TRBD2; cdr3_aa: CASSPPAAGVNGEQFF
j_call: TRBJ2-3; v_call: TRBV5-4; d_call: TRBD2; cdr3_aa: CASSLAGGRATTDTQYF
j_call: TRBJ2-7; v_call: TRBV4-2; d_call: TRBD2; cdr3_aa: CASSQVGTSADEQYF
j_call: TRBJ2-3; v_call: TRBV5-1; d_call: .; cdr3_aa: CASSSLGTDTQYF
j_call: TRBJ2-5; v_call: TRBV11-3; d_call: .; cdr3_aa: CASSILGTQYF